Sequencing of this T cell receptor beta chain was carried out in a study of immune evolution from preneoplasia to lung adenocarcinoma. The table lists this clone with a few counts. Repertoires were generated with immunoSEQ multiplex PCR, while TCRdb's copy carries only in-frame clones and drops some. Here the sample spans about 6,500 clones, 80% being singletons. Germline assignment: CDR1 LNHDA and CDR2 SQIVND (reference sequence). The length of the CDR3 is 14 residues. Trimming cost V 8 bases and J 0 bases, with 11 bases left between them. Sequencing was done on a sample of FFPE invasive lung adenocarcinoma tissue. The source is a person in their sixties with lung adenocarcinoma. The rearrangement links TRBV19 to TRBJ1-3; D is undetermined. Here the CDR3 DNA reads TGTGCCAGTGGCCTGGTGGCCTCTGGAAACACCATATATTTT. It translates to CASGLVASGNTIYF.